The entry below describes one TCR beta chain. Antigen: not known. The sample, approximately 10 milliliters of peripheral blood, was drawn from each donor. The record originates from a study of blood T cells in healthy people across ages. PCR was performed a second time for about 7 to 11 cycles using a sample-barcoded 5' primer and a J-beta primer mix. TCRdb analysed the 5' RACE reads with MiXCR anew, one entry per CDR3 protein. Of roughly 1 million distinct CDR3 sequences listed, about 25% are singletons. Study-wide points: The fall in TCR beta diversity per million T cells was roughly linear with age.

The CDR3 loop spans 13 amino acids. CDR1 is DFQATT and CDR2 is SNEGSKA in the germline V gene (reference sequence). This same sample was also taken into another study, of T cells of mothers and their children. That publication notes: Related pairs of mothers and children showed slightly higher, non-significant overlap versus unrelated pairs.

Sequencing input: blood. The origin of this receptor is a girl aged 2 to 9 in good health. The V gene is TRBV20-1, the J gene TRBJ2-5; D may be TRBD1 (6 bases). The DNA end lines up better with TRBJ2-7; the J call may be wrong. In nucleotides, the CDR3 is TGCAGTGCCTTAGGACAGAAGACCTACGAGCAGTACTTC. Residues: CSALGQKTYEQYF.